This T cell receptor beta chain came from a study of T cell changes during pregnancy in multiple sclerosis. The V gene lost 5 bases and the J gene lost 5 bases, with 14 bases spanning the gap. This CDR3 spans 14 amino acids. Germline assignment: CDR1 WNHNN and CDR2 SYGVQD (reference sequence). Here immunoSEQ multiplex PCR was the method, and the copy in TCRdb shows in-frame clones only, minus some. The repertoire has tens of thousands of clones, 85% to 95% of them found once; the top ten carry under 2%. This clone was found once. J is TRBJ2-3 and V is TRBV10-1, with no clear D. This specimen consisted of peripheral blood, obtained in the third trimester of pregnancy. This TCR was recovered from a female donor in good health, enrolled as a control in a pregnancy study. The CDR3 bases are TGCGCCAGCAGTATAGGCGGATCAGTAGATACGCAGTATTTT. It codes for CASSIGGSVDTQYF.